Shown below are 12 T cell receptor beta chains from a single sample sequenced in a study of T cell clones after liver transplantation. Profiling relied on immunoSEQ multiplex PCR, and the TCRdb table lists in-frame clones only, not all of them. The table has more than 65,000 clones, about nine tenths seen once; the top ten hold 2% to 3%. This sample comprised CD4+ T cells from blood, obtained before liver transplant. The receptors were gathered from a human donor who received a liver transplant.

This clone is a singleton in its sample. This sequence joins TRBV28 and TRBJ2-7; TRBD2 aligns across 12 bases. The CDR3 length is 15 residues. Germline V CDR1 and CDR2: MDHEN, SYDVKM. V gave up 8 bases and J gave up 4 bases; unmatched junction bases: 9. CDR3 DNA: TGTGCCAGCGGGCGGCCCGGGACTAGCGGGTACGAGCAGTACTTC. It specifies CASGRPGTSGYEQYF. The full variable domain, with the rest looked up from reference TRBV28 and TRBJ2-7, is DVKVTQSSRYLVKRTGEKVFLECVQDMDHENMFWYRQDPGLGLRLIYFSYDVKMKEKGDIPEGYSVSREKKERFSLILESASTNQTSMYLCASGRPGTSGYEQYFGPGTRLTVT.

This sequence joins TRBV27 and TRBJ1-1, with 7 bases aligning to TRBD1. CDR3 length equals 16 residues. Germline lookup yields CDR1 MNHEY and CDR2 SMNVEV (reference sequence). The J segment lost 0 bases and the V segment lost 4 bases, leaving 8 bases of the junction unmatched. The CDR3 sequence: CASSSRTGVMNTEAFF. CDR3 nucleotides: TGTGCCAGCAGTTCCAGGACAGGAGTAATGAACACTGAAGCTTTCTTT.

V usage is TRBV7-2 and J usage is TRBJ2-3; no reliable D call. Trimming took 5 bases from V and 0 from J, leaving 12 bases between them. The CDR3 totals 15 residues. Germline loops: CDR1 SGHTA, CDR2 FQGNSA. CDR3 residues: CASSPHFSSTDTQYF. The CDR3 DNA reads TGTGCCAGCAGCCCGCATTTCTCTAGCACAGATACGCAGTATTTT.

This clone has just a few counts. J is TRBJ2-1 and V is TRBV6-5; 8 nucleotides line up with TRBD2. This CDR3 has 14 amino acids. V lost 2 bases, J lost 4 bases, and 1 base stayed unmatched. CDR1 MNHEY and CDR2 SVGAGI come from the germline V gene. CDR3 DNA sequence: TGTGCCAGCAGTTACAGCGGGAGATACAATGAGCAGTTCTTC. Amino acids: CASSYSGRYNEQFF.

This chain connects TRBV19 to TRBJ1-2; D may be TRBD1 (6 bases). CDR3 length equals 19 residues. Germline V gene sequence: CDR1 LNHDA, CDR2 SQIVND (reference sequence). Trimming removed 3 bases from V and 2 bases from J, with 25 bases in between. The CDR3 coding sequence is TGTGCCAGTAGTATCTGGGGGGCCGGTTCCTTAGGACTCAACTATGGCTACACCTTC. Protein sequence: CASSIWGAGSLGLNYGYTF.

The chain has TRBV19 and TRBJ2-3; D might be TRBD1 (5 bases). Trimming pared 6 bases from V and 3 bases from J, leaving 13 bases between. In germline, CDR1 is LNHDA, CDR2 SQIVND (reference sequence). CDR3 length: 14 amino acids. The CDR3 DNA reads as TGTGCCAGTAGCATGGGGCGCTTAACAGATACGCAGTATTTT. Protein product: CASSMGRLTDTQYF.

This chain uses TRBV7-2 with TRBJ2-4; possible D gene TRBD2, 6 bases. This CDR3 comprises 14 residues. Germline CDR1 and CDR2: SGHTA and FQGNSA. V was pared by 5 bases and J by 6 bases, with 14 bases between. In nucleotides, the CDR3 is TGTGCCAGCAGCACACAAGAGACTAGAAACATTCAGTACTTC. It encodes CASSTQETRNIQYF.

This clone occurred a few times. The chain joins TRBV2 to TRBJ1-1; 7 nucleotides match TRBD1. The CDR3 is 12 amino acids. CDR1 is SNHLY and CDR2 is FYNNEI in the germline V gene. V trimming: 6 bases; J trimming: 11 bases; junction bases outside the gene matches: 9. The CDR3 region has the DNA TGTGCCAGCAGAGGGGACAGCCGGGAGGCTTTCTTT. Translated: CASRGDSREAFF.

The CDR3 bases are TGTGCCAGAAGCTTGAGAGGACTAGCGGGAGGCATACTGGTCTACGAGCAGTACTTC. It codes for CARSLRGLAGGILVYEQYF. This chain uses TRBV5-3 with TRBJ2-7; 14 bases line up with TRBD2. TRBV5-3 is flagged as an ORF with uncertain function. Germline trimming cut 1 base from V and 3 bases from J; bases unmatched to any gene: 12. This CDR3 has 19 residues.

V gene TRBV2 combines with J gene TRBJ2-7; 8 nucleotides agree with TRBD1. Trimming took 4 bases from V and 0 from J; bases not matched to a gene: 5. The CDR3 is 15 amino acids. Germline CDR1 reads SNHLY; CDR2 reads FYNNEI. The CDR3 protein is CASSGPGQASYEQYF. The CDR3 DNA follows: TGTGCCAGCAGTGGCCCGGGACAGGCCTCCTACGAGCAGTACTTC.

This rearrangement joins TRBV7-9 to TRBJ2-2, with D possibly being TRBD1 (5 bases). The germline gives CDR1 SEHNR, CDR2 FQNEAQ (reference sequence). V lost 1 base and J 4 bases, leaving 7 bases between the germline ends. This CDR3 has 14 residues. The CDR3 is CASSLGQGTGELFF. CDR3 nucleotide sequence: TGTGCCAGCAGCTTAGGGCAGGGCACCGGGGAGCTGTTTTTT.

The DNA of the CDR3 is TGTGCCAGCAGTGAGCGGGCCCGCTACAATGAGCAGTTCTTC. Residues: CASSERARYNEQFF. The chain employs TRBV2 and TRBJ2-1; a possible D gene is TRBD2 (5 bases). V was trimmed by 3 bases and J by 3 bases, leaving 9 bases between them. The CDR3 is 14 residues long. Germline CDR1 reads SNHLY; CDR2 reads FYNNEI.